This TCR beta chain originates from a study of PD-1 blockade in classical Hodgkin lymphoma. General study points: Patients who responded completely had about the same baseline diversity as newly diagnosed patients. Patients who initiated nivolumab within 1 year of ASCT were excluded.

Profiling relied on immunoSEQ multiplex PCR, and the TCRdb table lists in-frame clones only, not all of them. This repertoire shows about 62,000 clones, 88% found once; its top ten account for approximately 13%. The CDR3 extends over 14 amino acids. Trimming stripped 2 bases from V and 1 base from J, with 8 bases between. Germline V gene lookup returns CDR1 MNHEY and CDR2 SVGAGI. A note on this clone: Its specificity is not known.

Relapses following autologous stem cell transplantation were seen in all patients, with brentuximab vedotin exposure varying. The sequence derives from a human donor with classical Hodgkin lymphoma. The sequencing here drew on peripheral blood mononuclear cells (PBMCs), taken at baseline. V is TRBV6-5 and J is TRBJ1-1; D call uncertain. CDR3 nucleotides: TGTGCCAGCAGTTACGAATCTCCGAACACTGAAGCTTTCTTT. Translated: CASSYESPNTEAFF.